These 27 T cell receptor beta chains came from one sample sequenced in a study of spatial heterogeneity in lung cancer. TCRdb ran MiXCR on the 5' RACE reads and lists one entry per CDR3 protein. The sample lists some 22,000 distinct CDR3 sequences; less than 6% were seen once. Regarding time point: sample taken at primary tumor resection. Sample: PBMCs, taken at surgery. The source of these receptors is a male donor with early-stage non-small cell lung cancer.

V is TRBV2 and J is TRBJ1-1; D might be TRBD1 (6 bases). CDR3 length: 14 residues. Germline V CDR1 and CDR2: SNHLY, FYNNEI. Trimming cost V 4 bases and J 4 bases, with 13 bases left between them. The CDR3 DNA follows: TGTGCCAGCAGTGGACAGGCAGGGCTCACTGAAGCTTTCTTT. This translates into CASSGQAGLTEAFF.

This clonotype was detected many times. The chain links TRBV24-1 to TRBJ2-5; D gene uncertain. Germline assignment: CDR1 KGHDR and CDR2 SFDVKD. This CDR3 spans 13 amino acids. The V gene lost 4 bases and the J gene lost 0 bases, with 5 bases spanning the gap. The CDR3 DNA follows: TGTGCCACCAGTGACAGGAACCAAGAGACCCAGTACTTC. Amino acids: CATSDRNQETQYF.

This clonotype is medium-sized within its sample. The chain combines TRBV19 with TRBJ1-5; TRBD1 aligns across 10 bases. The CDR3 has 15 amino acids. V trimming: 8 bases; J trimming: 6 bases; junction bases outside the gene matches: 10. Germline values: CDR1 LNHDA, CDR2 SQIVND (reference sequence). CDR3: CASGNPGQGFQPQHF. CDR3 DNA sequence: TGTGCCAGTGGCAACCCGGGACAGGGGTTTCAGCCCCAGCATTTT.

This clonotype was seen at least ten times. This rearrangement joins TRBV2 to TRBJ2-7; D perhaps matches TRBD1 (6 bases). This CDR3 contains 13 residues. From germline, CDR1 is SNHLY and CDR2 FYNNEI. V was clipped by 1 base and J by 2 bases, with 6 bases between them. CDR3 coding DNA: TGTGCCAGCAGTGAAGGGACAGCCTACGAGCAGTACTTC. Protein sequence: CASSEGTAYEQYF.

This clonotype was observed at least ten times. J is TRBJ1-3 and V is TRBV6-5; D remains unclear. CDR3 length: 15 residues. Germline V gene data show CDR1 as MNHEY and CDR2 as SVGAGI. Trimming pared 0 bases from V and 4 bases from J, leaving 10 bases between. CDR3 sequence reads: CASSYSSQVGNTIYF. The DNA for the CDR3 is TGTGCCAGCAGTTACTCGAGTCAGGTCGGAAACACCATATATTTT.

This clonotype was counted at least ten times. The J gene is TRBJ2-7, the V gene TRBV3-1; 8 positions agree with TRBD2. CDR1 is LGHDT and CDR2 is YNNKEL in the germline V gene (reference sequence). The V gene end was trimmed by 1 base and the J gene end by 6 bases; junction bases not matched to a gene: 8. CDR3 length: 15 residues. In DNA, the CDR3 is TGTGCCAGCAGCCAAGTCCGGGGGGGTCCGAGCGAGCAGTACTTC. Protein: CASSQVRGGPSEQYF.

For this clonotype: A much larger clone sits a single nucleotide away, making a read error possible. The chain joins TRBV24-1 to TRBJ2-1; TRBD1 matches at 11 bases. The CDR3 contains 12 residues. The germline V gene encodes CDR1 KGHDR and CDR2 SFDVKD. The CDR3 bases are TGTGCCGCCAGTGATTTGGACAGGGGGCTGTTCTTC. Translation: CAASDLDRGLFF.

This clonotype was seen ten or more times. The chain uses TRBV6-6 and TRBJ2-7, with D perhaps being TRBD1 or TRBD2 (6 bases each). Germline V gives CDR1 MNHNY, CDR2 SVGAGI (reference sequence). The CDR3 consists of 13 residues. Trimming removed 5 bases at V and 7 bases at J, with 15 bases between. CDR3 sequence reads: CASSPTGRGEQYF. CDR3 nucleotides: TGTGCCAGCAGTCCGACAGGTCGGGGGGAGCAGTACTTC.

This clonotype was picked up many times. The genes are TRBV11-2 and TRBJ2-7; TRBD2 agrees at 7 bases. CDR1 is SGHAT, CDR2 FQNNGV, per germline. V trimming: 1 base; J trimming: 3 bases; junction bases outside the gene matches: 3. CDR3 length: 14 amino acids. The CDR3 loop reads CASSLAGGSYEQYF. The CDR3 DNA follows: TGTGCCAGCAGCTTAGCGGGGGGAAGCTACGAGCAGTACTTC.

The chain's CDR3 is CATLAGSSYNSPLHF. DNA of the CDR3: TGTGCCACCCTGGCGGGGAGCTCCTATAATTCACCCCTCCACTTT. This chain links TRBV24-1 with TRBJ1-6, with D hard to call. Per germline, CDR1 KGHDR and CDR2 SFDVKD. Trimming removed 9 bases at V and 0 bases at J, with 11 bases between. There are 15 residues in the CDR3.

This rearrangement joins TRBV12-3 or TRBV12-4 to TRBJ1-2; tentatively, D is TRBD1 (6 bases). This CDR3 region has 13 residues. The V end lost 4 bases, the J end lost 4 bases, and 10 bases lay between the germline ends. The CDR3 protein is CASSSGGGYGYTF. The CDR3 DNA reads TGTGCCAGCAGTTCCGGGGGCGGCTATGGCTACACCTTC.

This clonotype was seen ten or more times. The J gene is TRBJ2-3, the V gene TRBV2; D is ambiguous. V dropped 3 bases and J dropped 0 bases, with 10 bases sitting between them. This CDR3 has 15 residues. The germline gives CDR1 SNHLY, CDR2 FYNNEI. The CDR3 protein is CASSELIRSTDTQYF. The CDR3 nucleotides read TGTGCCAGCAGTGAGTTGATCAGGAGCACAGATACGCAGTATTTT.

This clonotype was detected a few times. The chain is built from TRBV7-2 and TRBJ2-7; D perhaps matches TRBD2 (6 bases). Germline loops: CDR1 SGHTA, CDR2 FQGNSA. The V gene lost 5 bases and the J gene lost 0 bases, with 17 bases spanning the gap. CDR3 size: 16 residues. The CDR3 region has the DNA TGTGCCAGCAGCACAGCGCCAGCGGGTCTCTCCTACGAGCAGTACTTC. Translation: CASSTAPAGLSYEQYF.

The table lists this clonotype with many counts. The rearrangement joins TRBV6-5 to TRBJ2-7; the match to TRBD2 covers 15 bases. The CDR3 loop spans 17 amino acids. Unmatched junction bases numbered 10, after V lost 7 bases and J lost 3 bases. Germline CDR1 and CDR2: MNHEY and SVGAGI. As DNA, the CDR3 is TGTGCCAGCAACCCCAGTTCGGGACTAGCGGGAGGCTACGAGCAGTACTTC. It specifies CASNPSSGLAGGYEQYF.

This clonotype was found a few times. CDR3 bases: TGTGCCAGTAGTACGGAGACAGGGGATGGCAATCAGCCCCAGCATTTT. Protein: CASSTETGDGNQPQHF. The chain recombines TRBV19 with TRBJ1-5; the match to TRBD1 covers 8 bases. This CDR3 is 16 amino acids long. J was trimmed by 2 bases and V by 4 bases; bases with no gene match: 7. Germline CDR1 and CDR2: LNHDA and SQIVND (reference sequence).

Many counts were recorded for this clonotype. CDR3 sequence (DNA): TGTGCCAGCAGCCTCGCCCCGGGTCCTCAAGCCCCTACGGGGCCTCAAGGCCCCTACGAGCAGTACTTC. Its translation: CASSLAPGPQAPTGPQGPYEQYF. The genes are TRBV12-3 or TRBV12-4 and TRBJ2-7; possibly TRBD1 or TRBD2 for D (5 bases each). This CDR3 has 23 amino acids. Deletions cut 6 bases from V and 2 bases from J, with 41 bases between.

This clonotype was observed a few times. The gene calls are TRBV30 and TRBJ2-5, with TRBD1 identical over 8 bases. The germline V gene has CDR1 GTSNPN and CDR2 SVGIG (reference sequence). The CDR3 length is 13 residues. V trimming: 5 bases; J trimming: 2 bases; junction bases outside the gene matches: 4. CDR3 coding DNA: TGTGCCTGGGCAACAGGGGGACAAGAGACCCAGTACTTC. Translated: CAWATGGQETQYF.

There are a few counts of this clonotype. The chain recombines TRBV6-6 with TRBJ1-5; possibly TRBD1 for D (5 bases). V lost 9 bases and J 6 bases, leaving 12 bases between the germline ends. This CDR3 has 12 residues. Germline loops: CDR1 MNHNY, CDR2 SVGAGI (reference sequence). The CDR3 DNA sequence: TGTGCCAGTGGGGGGGGTGCTCAGCCCCAGCATTTT. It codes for CASGGGAQPQHF.

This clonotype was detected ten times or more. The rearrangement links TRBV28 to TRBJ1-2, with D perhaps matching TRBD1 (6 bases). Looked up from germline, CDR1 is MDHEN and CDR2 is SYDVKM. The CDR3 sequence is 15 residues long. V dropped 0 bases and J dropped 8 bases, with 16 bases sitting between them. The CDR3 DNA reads TGTGCCAGCAGTTTATGGTACCGGGACAACGAAGGCTACACCTTC. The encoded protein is CASSLWYRDNEGYTF.

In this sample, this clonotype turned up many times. The CDR3 bases are TGTGCCAGCGCAAGGGGAGCGGGAGGGCGGAGCACCGGGGAGCTGTTTTTT. Translated, it gives CASARGAGGRSTGELFF. The chain couples TRBV11-2 to TRBJ2-2; 10 nucleotides agree with TRBD2. The CDR3 length is 17 residues. CDR1 is SGHAT, CDR2 FQNNGV, per germline. The V and J ends lost 8 bases and 4 bases, in that order; junction bases with no gene match: 13.

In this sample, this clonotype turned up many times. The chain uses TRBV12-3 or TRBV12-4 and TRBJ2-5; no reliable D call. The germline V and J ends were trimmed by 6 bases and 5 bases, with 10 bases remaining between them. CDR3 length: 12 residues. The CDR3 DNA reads TGTGCCAGCAGATGGAGTTCCGAGACCCAGTACTTC. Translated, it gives CASRWSSETQYF.

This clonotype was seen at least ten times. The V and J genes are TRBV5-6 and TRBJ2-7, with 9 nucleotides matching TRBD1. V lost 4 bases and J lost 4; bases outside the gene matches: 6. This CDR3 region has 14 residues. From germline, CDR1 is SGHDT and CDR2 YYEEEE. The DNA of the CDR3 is TGTGCCAGCAGCCTGGGACAGGGTCGATACGAGCAGTACTTC. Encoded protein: CASSLGQGRYEQYF. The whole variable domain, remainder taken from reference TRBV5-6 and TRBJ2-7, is DAGVTQSPTHLIKTRGQQVTLRCSPKSGHDTVSWYQQALGQGPQFIFQYYEEEERQRGNFPDRFSGHQFPNYSSELNVNALLLGDSALYLCASSLGQGRYEQYFGPGTRLTVT.

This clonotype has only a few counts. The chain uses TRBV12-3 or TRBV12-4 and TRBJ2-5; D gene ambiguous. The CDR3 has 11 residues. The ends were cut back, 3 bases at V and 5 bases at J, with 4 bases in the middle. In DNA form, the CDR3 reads TGTGCCAGCAGTTTCGGGGAGACCCAGTACTTC. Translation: CASSFGETQYF.

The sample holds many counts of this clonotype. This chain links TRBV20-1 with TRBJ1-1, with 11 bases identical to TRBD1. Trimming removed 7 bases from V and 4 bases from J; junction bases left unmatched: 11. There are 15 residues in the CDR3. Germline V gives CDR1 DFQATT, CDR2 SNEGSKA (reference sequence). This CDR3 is CSVADRGRGGTEAFF. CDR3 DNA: TGCAGTGTTGCGGACAGGGGGCGCGGTGGCACTGAAGCTTTCTTT.

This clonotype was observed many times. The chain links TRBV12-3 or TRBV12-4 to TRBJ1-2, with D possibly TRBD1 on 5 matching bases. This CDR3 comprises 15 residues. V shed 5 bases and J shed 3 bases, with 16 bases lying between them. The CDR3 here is CASSPKVWGYYGYTF. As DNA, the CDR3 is TGTGCCAGCAGTCCTAAAGTTTGGGGGTACTATGGCTACACCTTC.

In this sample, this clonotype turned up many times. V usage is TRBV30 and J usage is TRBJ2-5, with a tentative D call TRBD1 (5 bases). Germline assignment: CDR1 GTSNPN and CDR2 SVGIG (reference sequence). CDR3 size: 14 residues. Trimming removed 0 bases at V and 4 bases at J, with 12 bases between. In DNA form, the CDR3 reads TGTGCCTGGAGTGTGTCCAGGGATAGAGAGACCCAGTACTTC. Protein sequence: CAWSVSRDRETQYF. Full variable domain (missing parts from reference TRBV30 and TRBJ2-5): SQTIHQWPATLVQPVGSPLSLECTVEGTSNPNLYWYRQAAGRGLQLLFYSVGIGQISSEVPQNLSASRPQDRQFILSSKKLLLSDSGFYLCAWSVSRDRETQYFGPGTRLLVL.

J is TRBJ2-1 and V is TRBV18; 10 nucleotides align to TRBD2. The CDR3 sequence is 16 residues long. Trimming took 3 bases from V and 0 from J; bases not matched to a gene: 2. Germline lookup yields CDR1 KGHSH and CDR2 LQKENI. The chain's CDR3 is CASSPSGGGSYNEQFF. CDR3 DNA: TGTGCCAGCTCACCCAGCGGGGGGGGCTCCTACAATGAGCAGTTCTTC. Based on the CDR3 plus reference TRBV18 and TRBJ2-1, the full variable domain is NAGVMQNPRHLVRRRGQEARLRCSPMKGHSHVYWYRQLPEEGLKFMVYLQKENIIDESGMPKERFSAEFPKEGPSILRIQQVVRGDSAAYFCASSPSGGGSYNEQFFGPGTRLTVL.